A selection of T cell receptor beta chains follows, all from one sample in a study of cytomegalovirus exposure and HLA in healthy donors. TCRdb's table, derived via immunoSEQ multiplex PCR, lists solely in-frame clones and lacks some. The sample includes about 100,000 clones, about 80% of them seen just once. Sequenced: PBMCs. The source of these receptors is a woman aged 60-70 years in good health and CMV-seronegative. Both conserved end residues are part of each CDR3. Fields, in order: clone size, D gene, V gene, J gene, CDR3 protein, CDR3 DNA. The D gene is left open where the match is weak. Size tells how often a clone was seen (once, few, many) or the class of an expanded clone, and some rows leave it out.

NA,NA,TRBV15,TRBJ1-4,CATSRVQRGEKLFF,TGTGCCACCAGCAGAGTCCAGAGGGGGGAAAAACTGTTTTTT
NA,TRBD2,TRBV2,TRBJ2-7,CASSEAYSSGEYEQYF,TGTGCCAGCAGTGAAGCATATTCTAGCGGGGAGTACGAGCAGTACTTC
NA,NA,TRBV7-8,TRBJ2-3,CASSLQRTSRNTQYF,TGTGCCAGCAGCCTCCAACGTACTAGTCGGAATACGCAGTATTTT
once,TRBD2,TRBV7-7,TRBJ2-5,CASSSRGSGGPGETQYF,TGTGCCAGCAGCTCCCGGGGTAGCGGGGGCCCGGGAGAGACCCAGTACTTC
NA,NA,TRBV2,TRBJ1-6,CASRTDYNSPLHF,TGTGCCAGCAGGACAGATTATAATTCACCCCTCCACTTT
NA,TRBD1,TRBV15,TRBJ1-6,CATSREDRGDSPLHF,TGTGCCACCAGCAGGGAGGACAGGGGGGATTCACCCCTCCACTTT
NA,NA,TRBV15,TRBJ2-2,CATTFGANTGELFF,TGTGCCACCACCTTCGGGGCGAACACCGGGGAGCTGTTTTTT
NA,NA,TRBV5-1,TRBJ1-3,CASSLVPEDGNTIYF,TGCGCCAGCAGCCTTGTACCGGAGGATGGAAACACCATATATTTT
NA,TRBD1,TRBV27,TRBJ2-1,CASRKGQGDYNEQFF,TGTGCCAGCAGGAAAGGACAGGGGGACTACAATGAGCAGTTCTTC
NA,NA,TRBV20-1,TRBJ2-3,CSASDRPHQYF,TGCAGTGCTAGTGACAGACCTCATCAGTATTTT
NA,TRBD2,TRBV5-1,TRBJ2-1,CASSFITTGGRRNEQFF,TGCGCCAGCAGCTTTATAACGACGGGGGGACGCAGGAATGAGCAGTTCTTC
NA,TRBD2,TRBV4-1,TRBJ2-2,CASSQMGLAATGELFF,TGCGCCAGCAGCCAAATGGGACTAGCGGCAACCGGGGAGCTGTTTTTT
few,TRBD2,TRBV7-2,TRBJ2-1,CASSTGGSGRAREQFF,TGTGCCAGCAGCACGGGGGGGAGCGGGAGGGCCCGAGAGCAGTTCTTC
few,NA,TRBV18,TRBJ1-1,CASSANRANMNTEAFF,TGTGCCAGCTCGGCCAACAGGGCCAACATGAACACTGAAGCTTTCTTT
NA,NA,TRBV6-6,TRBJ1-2,CATREADIYGYTF,TGTGCCACCAGGGAGGCAGACATCTATGGCTACACCTTC
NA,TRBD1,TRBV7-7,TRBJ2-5,CASSTGTGGKETQYF,TGTGCCAGCAGCACGGGGACAGGGGGGAAAGAGACCCAGTACTTC
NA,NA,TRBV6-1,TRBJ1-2,CASSEGGLDIF,TGTGCCAGCAGTGAAGGAGGGCTCGACATCTTC